What follows are 18 T cell receptor beta chains derived from one specimen sequenced in a study of shared clonotypes between healthy human individuals. TCRdb's copy holds only in-frame clones and misses some; the assay was immunoSEQ multiplex PCR. In the table there are 1,500,000 or so clones, approximately 96% of which are singletons. Sample: naive CD4+ T cells sorted from blood. Subset defined: CD45RA+ positively selected. These receptors were obtained from a man aged 25-45 years in good health.

In this sample, this clone turned up once. The chain has TRBV18 and TRBJ2-7; D gene unclear. This CDR3 has 14 residues. Germline-derived CDR1 and CDR2 are KGHSH and LQKENI. V was shortened by 6 bases and J by 3 bases, with 15 bases between the two germline ends. The CDR3, as DNA: TGTGCCAGCTCCCCTAAGCAGTTTATCTACGAGCAGTACTTC. Residues: CASSPKQFIYEQYF. Full variable domain (rest looked up from reference TRBV18 and TRBJ2-7): NAGVMQNPRHLVRRRGQEARLRCSPMKGHSHVYWYRQLPEEGLKFMVYLQKENIIDESGMPKERFSAEFPKEGPSILRIQQVVRGDSAAYFCASSPKQFIYEQYFGPGTRLTVT.

V gene TRBV6-1 combines with J gene TRBJ2-4; perhaps TRBD1 as D (6 bases). Germline assignment: CDR1 MNHNS and CDR2 SASEGT. The CDR3 has 14 residues. Trimming took 2 bases from V and 11 from J, leaving 16 bases between them. The CDR3 is CASSEYGQTPVQYF. CDR3 sequence (DNA): TGTGCCAGCAGTGAATATGGACAGACCCCCGTTCAGTACTTC.

Turning to this clone: One end of the junction does not line up with germline, which may come from a read error. V is TRBV5-1 and J is TRBJ1-2, with D hard to call. The germline V gene encodes CDR1 SGHRS and CDR2 YFSETQ. The CDR3 extends over 15 amino acids. In nucleotides, the CDR3 is TGCGCCAGCAGCTTGGTCTCAGGCGATAACAATGGCTACACCTTC. Protein: CASSLVSGDNNGYTF.

This clone was detected only once. This chain connects TRBV5-1 to TRBJ2-1, with 8 nucleotides matching TRBD1. This CDR3 has 17 amino acids. The germline CDR1 and CDR2 sequences are SGHRS and YFSETQ. The junction had 10 bases not matched to a gene; V was cut back by 0 bases and J by 5 bases. CDR3 amino acids: CASSLAGTGLPHNEQFF. The DNA for the CDR3 is TGCGCCAGCAGCTTGGCCGGGACAGGACTCCCCCACAATGAGCAGTTCTTC.

This sequence joins TRBV7-9 and TRBJ2-1; D possibly matches TRBD1 or TRBD2 (5 bases each). The CDR3 runs 15 residues. Germline values: CDR1 SEHNR, CDR2 FQNEAQ (reference sequence). Trimming took off 4 bases at V and 9 bases at J, with 19 bases between the two ends. As DNA, the CDR3 is TGTGCCAGCAGCTGGGGGTACGAGTTTGGGGTTGAGCAGTTCTTC. This codes for CASSWGYEFGVEQFF.

The CDR3 sequence is CSVDRGNYGYTF. CDR3 nucleotides: TGCAGCGTTGACCGGGGGAACTATGGCTACACCTTC. The chain has TRBV29-1 and TRBJ1-2, with TRBD1 as a possible D gene (5 bases). CDR1 SQVTM and CDR2 ANQGSEA come from the germline V gene. This CDR3 spans 12 amino acids. Trimming removed 3 bases at V and 2 bases at J, with 7 bases between.

This clone was found a few times. The chain employs TRBV19 and TRBJ1-2; 7 nucleotides agree with TRBD1. Germline trimming cut 3 bases from V and 1 base from J; bases unmatched to any gene: 2. CDR3 length equals 14 residues. Germline CDR1 reads LNHDA; CDR2 reads SQIVND (reference sequence). The CDR3 region has the DNA TGTGCCAGTAGTATCCGGGACAGTAACTATGGCTACACCTTC. Translated, it gives CASSIRDSNYGYTF.

V and J are TRBV5-1 and TRBJ1-1; TRBD1 aligns across 10 bases. Germline trimming cut 1 base from V and 7 bases from J; bases unmatched to any gene: 4. This CDR3 comprises 14 residues. Germline V gene lookup returns CDR1 SGHRS and CDR2 YFSETQ. The DNA for the CDR3 is TGCGCCAGCAGCTTGCTTGGGACAGGGGATGAAGCTTTCTTT. Residues: CASSLLGTGDEAFF.

This chain uses TRBV19 with TRBJ2-2; 8 bases are a match to TRBD1. The V and J ends lost 5 bases and 7 bases, in that order; junction bases with no gene match: 9. Germline CDR1 is LNHDA and CDR2 is SQIVND (reference sequence). CDR3 length equals 15 residues. CDR3: CASSPGTGGIGELFF. The CDR3 coding sequence is TGTGCCAGTAGTCCGGGGACAGGAGGTATCGGGGAGCTGTTTTTT.

This chain connects TRBV9 to TRBJ2-7; D ambiguous. Trimming cost V 4 bases and J 6 bases, with 14 bases left between them. The CDR3 runs to 13 residues. Germline values: CDR1 SGDLS, CDR2 YYNGEE. CDR3 in amino acids: CASSPGIEREQYF. In DNA, the CDR3 is TGTGCCAGCAGCCCAGGAATCGAACGCGAGCAGTACTTC.

The chain joins TRBV5-4 to TRBJ2-5; 10 bases agree with TRBD2. V lost 0 bases and J lost 7; bases outside the gene matches: 12. CDR3 length: 17 residues. Germline V gene sequence: CDR1 SGHNT, CDR2 YYREEE (reference sequence). The CDR3 loop reads CASSLGTSGLVGGTQYF. DNA for the CDR3: TGTGCCAGCAGCTTGGGGACTAGCGGCCTGGTAGGGGGGACCCAGTACTTC.

This clone has only one observation. V is TRBV19 and J is TRBJ1-5; D gene ambiguous. The CDR3 covers 15 residues. CDR1 and CDR2 from the germline V gene are LNHDA and SQIVND (reference sequence). V dropped 3 bases and J dropped 4 bases, with 13 bases sitting between them. The CDR3: CASSIEDGVNQPQHF. The CDR3 region has the DNA TGTGCCAGTAGTATTGAAGATGGGGTGAATCAGCCCCAGCATTTT.

The CDR3 nucleotides are TGTGCCAGCAGTCAGACAGGACCAAACTATGGCTACACCTTC. Translated, it gives CASSQTGPNYGYTF. J is TRBJ1-2 and V is TRBV6-5; possible D gene TRBD1, 6 bases. The germline V gene has CDR1 MNHEY and CDR2 SVGAGI. The V end was cut by 5 bases, the J end by 2 bases, with 12 bases between. This CDR3 contains 14 residues.

The chain carries TRBV28 and TRBJ1-1; possible D gene TRBD1, 6 bases. Germline V gene sequence: CDR1 MDHEN, CDR2 SYDVKM. The V end was cut by 4 bases, the J end by 2 bases, with 11 bases between. CDR3 length: 14 residues. The CDR3 loop reads CASSYGGLNTEAFF. DNA for the CDR3: TGTGCCAGCAGTTATGGGGGCTTAAACACTGAAGCTTTCTTT.

The chain employs TRBV6-6 and TRBJ2-7; weak D call: TRBD1 (5 bases). The CDR3 sequence is 14 residues long. Trimming removed 0 bases from V and 3 bases from J, with 9 bases in between. CDR1 MNHNY and CDR2 SVGAGI come from the germline V gene (reference sequence). Written as DNA, the CDR3 is TGTGCCAGCAGTTACTCGCAGGGTCGCTACGAGCAGTACTTC. Amino acid sequence: CASSYSQGRYEQYF.

The chain links TRBV4-1 to TRBJ2-1; no reliable D call. Germline V gene data show CDR1 as MGHRA and CDR2 as YSYEKL. Trimming pared 7 bases from V and 2 bases from J, leaving 9 bases between. This CDR3 is 13 amino acids long. The CDR3 bases are TGCGCCAGCAACGGAGTTCCCTACAATGAGCAGTTCTTC. Translating it yields CASNGVPYNEQFF.

The chain links TRBV7-8 to TRBJ2-7; D is unclear. The CDR3 has 14 residues. The germline gives CDR1 SGHVS, CDR2 FQNEAQ. V lost 1 base, J lost 4 bases, and 11 bases lay in between. CDR3 protein: CASSLGHDGYEQYF. CDR3 bases: TGTGCCAGCAGCTTAGGCCACGACGGATACGAGCAGTACTTC.

There are a few counts of this clone. The V and J genes are TRBV9 and TRBJ1-2; 7 bases align to TRBD1. The CDR3 has 14 residues. From germline, CDR1 is SGDLS and CDR2 YYNGEE. V lost 3 bases and J lost 4; bases outside the gene matches: 6. CDR3 nucleotide sequence: TGTGCCAGCAGCGGTAACCGGGACAGCTATGGCTACACCTTC. Translating it yields CASSGNRDSYGYTF.